A single sample is the source of the 16 T cell receptor beta chains below, sequenced in a study of T cell clones after liver transplantation. Repertoires were generated with immunoSEQ multiplex PCR, while TCRdb's copy carries only in-frame clones and drops some. The sample includes about 76,000 clones, roughly 85% of them seen just once. Specimen: CD4+ T cells from blood, collected at the 22-month timepoint. Every receptor here comes from a human patient who received a liver transplant. Part of the T cell pool may stem from the graft donor.

The chain recombines TRBV25-1 with TRBJ2-2; the match to TRBD2 covers 10 bases. V shed 7 bases and J 8 bases; nucleotides not matched to a gene: 7. The CDR3 runs to 14 residues. Germline lookup yields CDR1 MGHDK and CDR2 SYGVNS. The DNA for the CDR3 is TGTGCCAGCAAGGGAACTAGCGGGACGGGGGAGCTGTTTTTT. This sequence encodes CASKGTSGTGELFF.

CDR3 DNA: TGTGCCAGTAGTATACAGCGGGGGCCACAAGAGACCCAGTACTTC. It codes for CASSIQRGPQETQYF. The chain couples TRBV19 to TRBJ2-5; 8 bases fit TRBD2. The CDR3 has 15 amino acids. Germline values: CDR1 LNHDA, CDR2 SQIVND (reference sequence). V dropped 2 bases and J dropped 2; count of bases not matched to a gene: 4. Full variable domain (rest looked up from reference TRBV19 and TRBJ2-5): DGGITQSPKYLFRKEGQNVTLSCEQNLNHDAMYWYRQDPGQGLRLIYYSQIVNDFQKGDIAEGYSVSREKKESFPLTVTSAQKNPTAFYLCASSIQRGPQETQYFGPGTRLLVL.

The chain links TRBV30 to TRBJ2-3; D gene ambiguous. Trimming shortened V by 1 base and J by 3 bases, and 8 bases separated the two germline ends. This CDR3 has 13 amino acids. In germline, CDR1 is GTSNPN, CDR2 SVGIG (reference sequence). The DNA of the CDR3 is TGTGCCTGGAGTGAAGGGTTTACAGATACGCAGTATTTT. As protein: CAWSEGFTDTQYF.

This clone was detected only once. The rearrangement uses TRBV7-3 and TRBJ2-1; 14 bases are shared with TRBD2. V shed 1 base and J 7 bases; nucleotides not matched to a gene: 9. The CDR3 has 18 residues. The germline gives CDR1 SGHTA, CDR2 FQGTGA. The CDR3 coding sequence is TGTGCCAGCAGCTTAATGGCCGGGACTAGCGGGAGAGGAAATGAGCAGTTCTTC. This translates into CASSLMAGTSGRGNEQFF.

The table lists this clone with a few counts. The chain combines TRBV18 with TRBJ1-1; a weak D match, TRBD1 (5 bases). V was clipped by 6 bases and J by 6 bases, with 11 bases between them. This CDR3 spans 12 amino acids. CDR1 is KGHSH and CDR2 is LQKENI in the germline V gene. The CDR3 here is CASSLQGAEAFF. DNA of the CDR3: TGTGCCAGCTCCCTCCAGGGTGCTGAAGCTTTCTTT.

Comments on this clone: The same CDR3 arises from other DNA sequences in this sample as well. The CDR3 nucleotides read TGTGCCAGCCACAGTTCTGGAAACACCATATATTTT. Protein product: CASHSSGNTIYF. The rearrangement links TRBV6-1 to TRBJ1-3, with D hard to call. Germline loops: CDR1 MNHNS, CDR2 SASEGT. The V end was cut by 8 bases, the J end by 1 base, with 6 bases between. The length of the CDR3 is 12 residues.

The J gene is TRBJ2-5, the V gene TRBV18; 8 bases match TRBD1. V was clipped by 3 bases and J by 4 bases; unmatched bases: 10. The CDR3 has 16 residues. CDR1 KGHSH and CDR2 LQKENI come from the germline V gene. CDR3 loop: CASSPPGGVLVETQYF. Written as DNA, the CDR3 is TGTGCCAGCTCACCGCCAGGGGGCGTCTTGGTAGAGACCCAGTACTTC.

The genes are TRBV18 and TRBJ2-5, with 9 bases fitting TRBD2. CDR3 length: 15 amino acids. After removal of 3 bases from V and 2 bases from J, the junction contained 4 bases not matched to a gene. CDR1 is KGHSH and CDR2 is LQKENI in the germline V gene. CDR3 sequence reads: CASSPYAGGQETQYF. Here the CDR3 DNA reads TGTGCCAGCTCACCGTACGCGGGGGGGCAAGAGACCCAGTACTTC. Variable domain in full (rest from reference TRBV18 and TRBJ2-5): NAGVMQNPRHLVRRRGQEARLRCSPMKGHSHVYWYRQLPEEGLKFMVYLQKENIIDESGMPKERFSAEFPKEGPSILRIQQVVRGDSAAYFCASSPYAGGQETQYFGPGTRLLVL.

The rearrangement links TRBV7-3 to TRBJ2-1; D may be TRBD2 (6 bases). Germline CDR1 is SGHTA and CDR2 is FQGTGA. The CDR3 runs to 12 residues. V was shortened by 5 bases and J by 7 bases, with 9 bases between the two germline ends. CDR3 in amino acids: CASSKAGNEQFF. CDR3 DNA: TGTGCCAGCAGCAAGGCGGGGAATGAGCAGTTCTTC.

V is TRBV4-1 and J is TRBJ1-5, with D tentatively TRBD1 (5 bases). Germline values: CDR1 MGHRA, CDR2 YSYEKL. V shed 1 base and J shed 4 bases, with 11 bases lying between them. This CDR3 has 15 amino acids. The CDR3 DNA reads TGCGCCAGCAGCCAAGGAAGGACACGGAATCAGCCCCAGCATTTT. It specifies CASSQGRTRNQPQHF.

The V call is TRBV28, the J call TRBJ1-5, with TRBD1 matching 10 bases. The CDR3 covers 14 residues. The germline V gene encodes CDR1 MDHEN and CDR2 SYDVKM. J lost 6 bases, V lost 4 bases, and 3 bases had no gene match. The CDR3 DNA reads as TGTGCCAGCAGTTCCGGGACAGGGGTTCAGCCCCAGCATTTT. Translation gives CASSSGTGVQPQHF. Variable domain in full (rest from reference TRBV28 and TRBJ1-5): DVKVTQSSRYLVKRTGEKVFLECVQDMDHENMFWYRQDPGLGLRLIYFSYDVKMKEKGDIPEGYSVSREKKERFSLILESASTNQTSMYLCASSSGTGVQPQHFGDGTRLSIL.

This clone was recorded once. The CDR3 coding sequence is TGTGCCATCGGAAATACCGGGACAGGGGTCGAGCAGTACTTC. Translating gives CAIGNTGTGVEQYF. The chain couples TRBV10-3 to TRBJ2-7; 10 bases are shared with TRBD1. V lost 8 bases to trimming and J lost 6 bases; unmatched junction nucleotides: 10. The CDR3 loop spans 14 amino acids. In germline, CDR1 is ENHRY, CDR2 SYGVKD.

CDR3 residues: CATSRVREVRGEQFF. The CDR3, as DNA: TGTGCCACCAGCAGAGTGCGGGAGGTCCGTGGGGAGCAGTTCTTC. V gene TRBV15 combines with J gene TRBJ2-1, with 8 nucleotides matching TRBD2. Per germline, CDR1 LNHNV and CDR2 YYDKDF (reference sequence). CDR3 length: 15 residues. The ends lost 1 base at V and 10 bases at J; junction bases unmatched: 9.

This chain connects TRBV25-1 to TRBJ2-7, with TRBD1 matching 10 bases. CDR1 and CDR2 from the germline V gene are MGHDK and SYGVNS. The CDR3 runs 15 residues. With 3 bases clipped from V and 4 bases from J, the junction kept 6 bases outside the gene matches. The CDR3 DNA follows: TGTGCCAGCAGTGATTGGGGACAGGGGTCTTACGAGCAGTACTTC. This sequence encodes CASSDWGQGSYEQYF.

This chain uses TRBV18 with TRBJ2-7; D is unresolved. The CDR3 contains 15 residues. The V gene's germline CDR1 is KGHSH and CDR2 LQKENI. The V and J ends lost 3 bases and 2 bases respectively, with 14 bases between them. CDR3 DNA: TGTGCCAGCTCACCCAGGTCAGTTGGCGCCTACGAGCAGTACTTC. Encoded protein: CASSPRSVGAYEQYF.

The chain carries TRBV27 and TRBJ2-2; D perhaps matches TRBD2 (7 bases). The CDR3 extends over 15 amino acids. Looked up from germline, CDR1 is MNHEY and CDR2 is SMNVEV (reference sequence). The V end was cut by 6 bases, the J end by 1 base, with 12 bases between. CDR3 sequence reads: CASRGGGQNTGELFF. CDR3 DNA sequence: TGTGCCAGCAGGGGCGGGGGACAGAACACCGGGGAGCTGTTTTTT.